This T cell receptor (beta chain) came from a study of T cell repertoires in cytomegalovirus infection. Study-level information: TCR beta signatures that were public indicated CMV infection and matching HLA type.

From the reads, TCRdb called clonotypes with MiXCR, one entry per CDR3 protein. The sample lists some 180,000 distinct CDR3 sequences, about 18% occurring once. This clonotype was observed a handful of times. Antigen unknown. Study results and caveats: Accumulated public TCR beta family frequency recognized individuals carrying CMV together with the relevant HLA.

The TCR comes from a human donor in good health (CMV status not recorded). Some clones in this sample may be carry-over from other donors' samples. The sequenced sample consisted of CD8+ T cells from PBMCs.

The CDR3 loop reads CASMEGQGLNEQYF. The CDR3, as DNA: TGTGCCAGCATGGAAGGACAGGGTCTCAACGAGCAGTACTTC. The V and J genes are TRBV2 and TRBJ2-7; 8 bases agree with TRBD1. CDR3 length: 14 residues. Looked up from germline, CDR1 is SNHLY and CDR2 is FYNNEI. The ends lost 7 bases at V and 5 bases at J; junction bases unmatched: 10.